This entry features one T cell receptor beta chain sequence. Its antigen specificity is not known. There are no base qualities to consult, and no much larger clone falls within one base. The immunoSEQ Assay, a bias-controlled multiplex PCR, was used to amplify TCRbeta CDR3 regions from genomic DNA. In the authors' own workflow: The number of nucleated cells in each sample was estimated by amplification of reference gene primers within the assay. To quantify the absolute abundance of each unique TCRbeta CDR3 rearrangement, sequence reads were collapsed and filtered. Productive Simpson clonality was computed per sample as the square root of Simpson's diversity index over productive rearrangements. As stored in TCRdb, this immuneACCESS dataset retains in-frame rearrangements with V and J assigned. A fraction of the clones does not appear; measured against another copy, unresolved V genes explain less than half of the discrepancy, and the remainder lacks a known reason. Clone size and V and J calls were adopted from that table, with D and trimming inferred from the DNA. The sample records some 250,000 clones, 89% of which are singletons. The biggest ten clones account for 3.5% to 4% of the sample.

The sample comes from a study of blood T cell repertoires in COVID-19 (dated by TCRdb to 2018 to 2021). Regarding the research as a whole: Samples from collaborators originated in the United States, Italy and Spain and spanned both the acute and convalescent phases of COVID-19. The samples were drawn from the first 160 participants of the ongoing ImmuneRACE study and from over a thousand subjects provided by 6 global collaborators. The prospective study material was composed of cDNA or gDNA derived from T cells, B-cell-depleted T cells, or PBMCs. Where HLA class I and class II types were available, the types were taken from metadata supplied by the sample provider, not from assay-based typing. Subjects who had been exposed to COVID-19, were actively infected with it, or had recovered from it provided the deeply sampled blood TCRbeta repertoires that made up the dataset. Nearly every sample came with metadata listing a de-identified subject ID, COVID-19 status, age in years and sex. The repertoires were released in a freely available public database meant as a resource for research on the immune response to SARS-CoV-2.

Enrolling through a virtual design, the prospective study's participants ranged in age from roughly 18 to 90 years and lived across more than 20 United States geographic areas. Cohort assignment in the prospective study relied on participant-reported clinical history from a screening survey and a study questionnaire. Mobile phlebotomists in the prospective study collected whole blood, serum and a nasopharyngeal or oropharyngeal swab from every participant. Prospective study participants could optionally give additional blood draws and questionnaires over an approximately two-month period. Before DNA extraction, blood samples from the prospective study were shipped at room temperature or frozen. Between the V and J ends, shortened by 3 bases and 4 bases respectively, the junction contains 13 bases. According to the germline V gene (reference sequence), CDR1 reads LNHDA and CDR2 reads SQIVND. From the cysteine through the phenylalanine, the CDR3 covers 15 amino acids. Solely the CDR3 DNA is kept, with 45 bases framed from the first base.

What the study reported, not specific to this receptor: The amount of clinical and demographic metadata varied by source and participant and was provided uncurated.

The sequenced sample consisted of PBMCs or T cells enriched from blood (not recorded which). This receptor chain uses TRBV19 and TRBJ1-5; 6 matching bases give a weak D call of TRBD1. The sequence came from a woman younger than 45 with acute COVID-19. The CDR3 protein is CASSILDSPNQPQHF. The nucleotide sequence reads TGTGCCAGTAGTATTTTGGACAGCCCTAATCAGCCCCAGCATTTT.